The following is a T cell receptor (beta chain) sequence with its context. A read error is the likely source, as a far larger clone sits one nucleotide away. Time point of the sample: after trial treatment. Regarding treatment: LDRT plus nivolumab, ipilimumab, low-dose cyclophosphamide and aspirin (RACIN trial). Every donor's regimen consisted of nivolumab, ipilimumab, aspirin, low-dose cyclophosphamide and low-dose radiotherapy. First-strand cDNA relied on TRAV- and TRBV-specific primers spanning alpha and beta chains. Amplification of TCRs used a constant-region primer and V-primer adapter for roughly 21 PCR cycles. With in vitro transcription, the isolated mRNA was amplified. TCRdb re-analysed the reads in MiXCR, keeping a single row per CDR3 protein. The profile covers about 91,000 distinct CDR3 sequences, with under 25% appearing a single time and roughly 13% taken by the ten largest. This record comes from a study of low-dose radiotherapy and immunotherapy resistance in tumors. Turning to the study itself: Every six weeks patients received intravenous ipilimumab 1 mg/kg, and every two weeks they received intravenous nivolumab 240 mg. The study administered intravenous cyclophosphamide at 200 mg/m2 every two weeks, one day ahead of radiation and immunotherapy.

V lost 1 base and J lost 11, with 31 bases in between. Germline assignment: CDR1 KGHDR and CDR2 SFDVKD. CDR3 length: 19 residues. Sequenced here: PBMCs, sampled after low-dose radiotherapy plus immunotherapy. The chain recombines TRBV24-1 with TRBJ2-5, with D maybe TRBD1 (7 bases). This TCR was sampled from a female donor with ovarian cancer. The CDR3 coding sequence is TGTGCCACCAGTGATTTTCGCCCAGGGGGGCGTAGCTCCTACAATGAGCAGTACTTC. This encodes CATSDFRPGGRSSYNEQYF.